Listed below are T cell receptor beta chains from one sample, sequenced in a study of cytomegalovirus exposure and HLA in healthy donors. Only in-frame clones appear in the TCRdb table, and some are missing; sequencing was by immunoSEQ multiplex PCR. The table lists 130,000 or so clones, 75% of them singletons, with about 2.7% in the top ten. The sequencing sample was made of PBMCs. Receptors were obtained from a middle-aged woman in good health and CMV-seropositive. CDR3s include the opening cysteine and the closing phenylalanine or tryptophan. A D gene is named only where the DNA matches it firmly. Part of the rows lack a size; the others show once, few, many or a class for expanded clones.

J | D | size | V | DNA | CDR3
TRBJ1-5 | TRBD1 | . | TRBV7-8 | TGTGCCAGCAGCCCCGGACAGGGGGCAAACAATCAGCCCCAGCATTTT | CASSPGQGANNQPQHF
TRBJ1-5 | . | . | TRBV30 | TGTGCCTGGAGCCCAGGGTCGGGGCCCCAGCATTTT | CAWSPGSGPQHF
TRBJ2-7 | TRBD2 | . | TRBV19 | TGTGCCAGTAGCCCCCGGGCGGGGGAGGAGCAGTACTTC | CASSPRAGEEQYF
TRBJ2-3 | TRBD2 | . | TRBV19 | TGTGCCAGTAGCAGCGGGGCAGATACGCAGTATTTT | CASSSGADTQYF
TRBJ2-1 | TRBD1 | . | TRBV7-9 | TGTTCCAGCTTGTCACGAGAGGGGGCGTATGAGCAGTTCTTC | CSSLSREGAYEQFF
TRBJ1-5 | . | . | TRBV6-1 | TGTGCCAGCAGTGAAATTGGCAGGGGCTCCCAGCCCCAGCATTTT | CASSEIGRGSQPQHF
TRBJ2-3 | . | . | TRBV30 | TGTGCCTGGAGTCCTCAGGGGGATACGCAGTATTTT | CAWSPQGDTQYF
TRBJ2-7 | TRBD1 | . | TRBV4-3 | TGCGCCAGCAGCCAAGAGGTGGGGACAGGGGGCCTCTACGAGCAGTACTTC | CASSQEVGTGGLYEQYF
TRBJ2-1 | . | once | TRBV4-3 | TGCGCCAGCAGCCAAGATTATCCTCCCCTATTTGAGCAGTTCTTC | CASSQDYPPLFEQFF
TRBJ2-7 | . | . | TRBV7-6 | TGTGCCAGCAGCCTAACCGGGTCTACCTACGAGCAGTACTTC | CASSLTGSTYEQYF
TRBJ1-5 | . | . | TRBV5-6 | TGTGCCAGCAGCTTGGGGTCAGGGCATCAGCCCCAGCATTTT | CASSLGSGHQPQHF
TRBJ2-7 | TRBD2 | few | TRBV4-3 | TGCGCCAGCAGCCAAGATGCCGTTGGGGTCGGGACTAGCGGACTATACGAGCAGTACTTC | CASSQDAVGVGTSGLYEQYF
TRBJ1-3 | . | . | TRBV27 | TGTGCCACCCGGGAGGCAGGGCCAGGAAACACCATATATTTT | CATREAGPGNTIYF
TRBJ1-4 | . | . | TRBV4-2 | TGTGCCAGCAGCCAAAGGGCGGGGGAGGTGGAAAAACTGTTTTTT | CASSQRAGEVEKLFF
TRBJ2-5 | . | . | TRBV5-6 | TGTGCCAGCAGTTCCCGCCCAGGGGTTTTCGGGGAGACCCAGTACTTC | CASSSRPGVFGETQYF
TRBJ2-5 | TRBD1 | . | TRBV9 | TGTGCCAGCAGCGAGGGACAGACGATGGGAAAACAAGAGACCCAGTACTTC | CASSEGQTMGKQETQYF
TRBJ2-1 | TRBD2 | . | TRBV7-9 | TGTGCCAGCAGCTTCCGGACTAGCGGGGGGGCTGCCTACAATGAGCAGTTCTTC | CASSFRTSGGAAYNEQFF
TRBJ2-3 | . | . | TRBV19 | TGTGCCAGTAAGGTAACGGGCACTAGCCACACAGATACGCAGTATTTT | CASKVTGTSHTDTQYF
TRBJ1-5 | . | once | TRBV7-8 | TGTGCCAGCAGCTTAGTGGCGAGCGAGCAGCCCCAGCATTTT | CASSLVASEQPQHF
TRBJ1-4 | . | . | TRBV4-1 | TGCGCCACCCAGACCAGGGAAGGGGAAAAACTGTTTTTT | CATQTREGEKLFF
TRBJ2-3 | TRBD2 | . | TRBV7-9 | TGTTCCAGCAGCGCGACTAGCGGGAGGGCAGATACGCAGTATTTT | CSSSATSGRADTQYF
TRBJ1-1 | . | . | TRBV7-2 | TGTGCCAGCAGCTTAGGGGTACAGATGAACACTGAAGCTTTCTTT | CASSLGVQMNTEAFF
TRBJ2-5 | TRBD1 | . | TRBV7-7 | TGTGCTAGCAGCTCCTCGGGACAGGCGCAAGAGACCCAGTACTTC | CASSSSGQAQETQYF
TRBJ2-5 | . | . | TRBV7-3 | TGTGCCAGCAGCTTAGGAACAGGGCAGCCAGAGACCCAGTACTTC | CASSLGTGQPETQYF
TRBJ2-5 | TRBD1 | . | TRBV29-1 | TGCAGCGTCGACCCCGACGGACAGGGGGCCGCGTCCCAGTACTTC | CSVDPDGQGAASQYF
TRBJ1-1 | TRBD1 | few | TRBV6-6 | TGTGCCAGCAGTTACTTCCGGGACAGGGTGAACACTGAAGCTTTCTTT | CASSYFRDRVNTEAFF
TRBJ2-5 | TRBD2 | . | TRBV5-1 | TGCGCCAGCAGCCACGGGACTAGCGGGGGGCAAGAGACCCAGTACTTC | CASSHGTSGGQETQYF
TRBJ2-5 | TRBD1 | few | TRBV30 | TGTGCCTGGACCGGGACAGGGTGGGACAGGGAGCAGTACTTC | CAWTGTGWDREQYF
TRBJ2-7 | . | . | TRBV27 | TGTGCCAGCAGTTTATCACGGGATTTTGGGGAGCAGTACTTC | CASSLSRDFGEQYF
TRBJ2-7 | TRBD2 | . | TRBV6-1 | TGTGCCAGCCAGAGCGGGAGAACGCCTGACGAGCAGTACTTC | CASQSGRTPDEQYF
TRBJ2-7 | TRBD2 | once | TRBV4-1 | TGCGCCAGCAGCCACCCCGTGGGGGGGAACGAGCAGTACTTC | CASSHPVGGNEQYF
TRBJ2-3 | TRBD2 | once | TRBV9 | TGTGCCAGCAGCGGAGCGGGAAGAATTGCAGATACGCAGTATTTT | CASSGAGRIADTQYF
TRBJ1-1 | . | . | TRBV15 | TGTGCCACCAGCAACTATGGGAACACTGAAGCTTTCTTT | CATSNYGNTEAFF
TRBJ1-4 | . | . | TRBV4-3 | TGCGCCAGCAGCCAAGCAACGCACAGGGAGACTAATGAAAAACTGTTTTTT | CASSQATHRETNEKLFF
TRBJ1-5 | TRBD1 | . | TRBV19 | TGTGCCAGTAGTATAGACGGGACAGGACCCGGTCAGCCCCAGCATTTT | CASSIDGTGPGQPQHF
TRBJ1-1 | TRBD1 | . | TRBV5-1 | TGCGCCAGCAGCTCCAAGGACAGGGCTACCGCAGCTTTCTTT | CASSSKDRATAAFF
TRBJ2-7 | TRBD1 | . | TRBV28 | TGTGCCAGCTCAACAGGGGGCGCCAACCCCTACGAGCAGTACTTC | CASSTGGANPYEQYF
TRBJ1-3 | TRBD1 | . | TRBV27 | TGTGCCAGCAGTCAGACAGGGTCGGACACCATATATTTT | CASSQTGSDTIYF